This T cell receptor beta chain is from a study of response to subunit inactivated influenza vaccine. V was pared by 5 bases and J by 5 bases, with 15 bases between. Germline loops: CDR1 SGHTA, CDR2 FQGNSA. The CDR3 contains 15 residues. Study outcomes and limitations: Authors suggested that a seasonal influenza vaccination recruits few new T cells each time.

A single record per CDR3 protein comes from TCRdb applying MiXCR to the RT-PCR reads. Found here are 450,000 to 700,000 distinct CDR3 sequences, less than 15% of them singletons; the top ten hold around 10%. Comments on this clonotype: Its cognate antigen is unknown.

The chain combines TRBV7-2 with TRBJ2-2, with D possibly matching TRBD1 (6 bases). This TCR was sampled from a man in his fifties who received an inactivated influenza vaccine. Material: PBMCs from blood, obtained about 12 days after vaccination. CDR3: CASSGVQGGTGELFF. The DNA for the CDR3 is TGTGCCAGCAGCGGCGTACAGGGCGGAACCGGGGAGCTGTTTTTT.